The 32 T cell receptor beta chains below come from one sample, sequenced in a study of T cell clones after liver transplantation. The table came from immunoSEQ multiplex PCR; TCRdb's copy has only in-frame clones and leaves some out. Altogether nearly 15,000 clones are present, about 93% being singletons, with the ten largest covering 48%. This sample comprised CD8+ T cells from blood, obtained before liver transplant. These receptors all come from a human donor who received a liver transplant.

The chain is built from TRBV7-9 and TRBJ2-7; 8 bases are shared with TRBD2. CDR1 SEHNR and CDR2 FQNEAQ come from the germline V gene (reference sequence). V lost 5 bases, J lost 3 bases, and 3 bases stayed unmatched. CDR3 length: 13 residues. CDR3 in DNA: TGTGCCAGCAGCACCCGGGGGGGCTACGAGCAGTACTTC. Its protein product is CASSTRGGYEQYF.

This CDR3 is CASSQRRETQYF. The CDR3 coding sequence is TGTGCCAGCAGCCAGCGGCGAGAGACCCAGTACTTC. This chain joins TRBV14 and TRBJ2-5; D is uncertain. V was clipped by 3 bases and J by 4 bases, with 6 bases between them. From germline, CDR1 is SGHDN and CDR2 FVKESK. The CDR3 covers 12 residues.

This clone has just a few counts. V usage is TRBV11-2 and J usage is TRBJ1-2, with TRBD1 identical over 7 bases. Losses at the gene ends were 5 bases for V and 6 bases for J; bases not matched to a gene: 9. CDR3 length equals 14 residues. Germline CDR1 is SGHAT and CDR2 is FQNNGV. CDR3 sequence: CASSGDDRAHGYTF. CDR3 bases: TGTGCCAGCAGCGGAGACGACAGGGCACATGGCTACACCTTC.

The chain joins TRBV2 to TRBJ1-2; tentatively, D is TRBD1 (6 bases). V was trimmed by 7 bases and J by 13 bases, leaving 22 bases between them. The germline CDR1 and CDR2 sequences are SNHLY and FYNNEI. This CDR3 has 13 residues. In DNA, the CDR3 is TGTGCCAGCACTGAGATGTTCGGACAGTTCCTCACCTTC. Amino acids: CASTEMFGQFLTF.

The chain recombines TRBV4-1 with TRBJ2-7; TRBD2 might be the D (6 bases). The CDR3 totals 15 residues. Looked up from germline, CDR1 is MGHRA and CDR2 is YSYEKL. V lost 4 bases and J 4 bases, leaving 17 bases between the germline ends. CDR3: CASSLLRGGDYEQYF. DNA for the CDR3: TGCGCCAGCAGCCTGCTTAGGGGCGGGGATTACGAGCAGTACTTC.

J is TRBJ2-5 and V is TRBV6-6; 9 bases fit TRBD2. Germline trimming cut 4 bases from V and 2 bases from J; bases unmatched to any gene: 5. Looked up from germline, CDR1 is MNHNY and CDR2 is SVGAGI (reference sequence). The CDR3 runs to 15 residues. CDR3 region: CASSSGGREQETQYF. The CDR3 coding sequence is TGTGCCAGCAGTTCTGGCGGGAGGGAACAAGAGACCCAGTACTTC.

The genes are TRBV27 and TRBJ2-7, with 7 bases lining up with TRBD1. V dropped 4 bases and J dropped 1; count of bases not matched to a gene: 4. The length of the CDR3 is 14 residues. Germline assignment: CDR1 MNHEY and CDR2 SMNVEV (reference sequence). In DNA, the CDR3 is TGTGCCAGCAGTTGGAGGACAGGATCCTACGAGCAGTACTTC. It specifies CASSWRTGSYEQYF.

The chain recombines TRBV6-1 with TRBJ2-7; 7 bases agree with TRBD2. This CDR3 is 15 amino acids long. CDR1 MNHNS and CDR2 SASEGT come from the germline V gene. V was pared by 7 bases and J by 0 bases, with 9 bases of the junction left unmatched. As DNA, the CDR3 is TGTGCCAGCACCCAATGGGGGGAGGGCTCCTACGAGCAGTACTTC. Translating it yields CASTQWGEGSYEQYF.

The V call is TRBV10-3, the J call TRBJ2-5; 7 bases agree with TRBD2. CDR1 is ENHRY and CDR2 is SYGVKD in the germline V gene. The CDR3 is 14 residues long. V shed 2 bases and J 4 bases; nucleotides not matched to a gene: 4. The CDR3 sequence is CAISESGIRETQYF. CDR3 sequence (DNA): TGTGCCATCAGTGAGAGCGGGATCCGAGAGACCCAGTACTTC.

V is TRBV2 and J is TRBJ2-4; TRBD2 agrees at 11 bases. The germline CDR1 and CDR2 sequences are SNHLY and FYNNEI. The V segment lost 3 bases and the J segment 6 bases; nucleotides outside the gene matches: 7. This CDR3 has 16 residues. CDR3 sequence: CASSDPRTSGPNIQYF. The CDR3 DNA sequence: TGTGCCAGCAGTGACCCGAGGACTAGCGGGCCAAACATTCAGTACTTC.

The V and J genes are TRBV12-5 and TRBJ2-7, with D tentatively TRBD2 (6 bases). Germline CDR1 reads LGHNT; CDR2 reads FRNRAP. There are 15 residues in the CDR3. The V end was cut by 6 bases, the J end by 2 bases, with 17 bases between. The CDR3 reads CASGSPSAGTYEQYF. The DNA for the CDR3 is TGTGCTAGTGGGTCGCCTTCTGCGGGAACCTACGAGCAGTACTTC.

V usage is TRBV7-9 and J usage is TRBJ1-2, with TRBD1 matching over 9 bases. There are 13 residues in the CDR3. CDR1 is SEHNR, CDR2 FQNEAQ, per germline (reference sequence). V dropped 5 bases and J dropped 4; count of bases not matched to a gene: 2. This chain's CDR3 is CASSPTGGYGYTF. CDR3 nucleotides: TGTGCCAGCAGCCCGACAGGGGGCTATGGCTACACCTTC.

DNA for the CDR3: TGTGCCAGCAGTTTGTCGACGGGATGGGGACAGCTCTCCTACGAGCAGTACTTC. This translates into CASSLSTGWGQLSYEQYF. The rearrangement links TRBV28 to TRBJ2-7; 7 bases line up with TRBD1. V shed 3 bases, J shed 0 bases, and the junction held 14 bases outside the gene matches. CDR3 length equals 18 residues. Per the germline V gene, CDR1 is MDHEN and CDR2 is SYDVKM.

The V call is TRBV9, the J call TRBJ2-1; 14 bases agree with TRBD2. J lost 6 bases, V lost 3 bases, and 8 bases had no gene match. The germline V gene encodes CDR1 SGDLS and CDR2 YYNGEE. The CDR3 consists of 17 residues. This CDR3 reads CASSANPGLAGVNEQFF. The CDR3 DNA is TGTGCCAGCAGCGCAAACCCGGGACTAGCGGGAGTCAATGAGCAGTTCTTC.

The genes are TRBV19 and TRBJ1-2; D uncertain. The CDR3 covers 14 residues. V lost 1 base and J 2 bases, leaving 8 bases between the germline ends. Germline values: CDR1 LNHDA, CDR2 SQIVND (reference sequence). For the CDR3, the DNA is TGTGCCAGTAGTATAGCCGTACAGAACTATGGCTACACCTTC. Protein sequence: CASSIAVQNYGYTF.

V and J are TRBV6-5 and TRBJ1-1, with unresolved D. The V gene's germline CDR1 is MNHEY and CDR2 SVGAGI. The CDR3 has 14 residues. Trimming removed 2 bases at V and 1 base at J, with 8 bases between. CDR3 residues: CASSYGPENTEAFF. The CDR3 DNA is TGTGCCAGCAGTTACGGGCCAGAGAACACTGAAGCTTTCTTT.

The chain employs TRBV15 and TRBJ1-1; 11 bases map to TRBD1. The CDR3 consists of 12 residues. The germline CDR1 and CDR2 sequences are LNHNV and YYDKDF (reference sequence). The V gene end was trimmed by 5 bases and the J gene end by 9 bases; junction bases not matched to a gene: 2. The CDR3 DNA reads TGTGCCACCAGCGGGGACAGGGGGAAAGCTTTCTTT. Its translation: CATSGDRGKAFF.

This chain connects TRBV13 to TRBJ1-1; 7 nucleotides match TRBD1. With 4 bases clipped from V and 6 bases from J, the junction kept 14 bases outside the gene matches. Germline assignment: CDR1 PRHDT and CDR2 FYEKMQ (reference sequence). CDR3 length: 16 amino acids. CDR3 loop: CASSSLGGGRDPEAFF. For the CDR3, the DNA is TGTGCCAGCAGCTCCCTCGGAGGGGGCAGGGACCCTGAAGCTTTCTTT.

This clone was detected only once. V is TRBV9 and J is TRBJ2-5; D gene uncertain. Germline lookup yields CDR1 SGDLS and CDR2 YYNGEE. The CDR3 has 13 amino acids. V was trimmed by 5 bases and J by 5 bases, leaving 13 bases between them. In DNA form, the CDR3 reads TGTGCCAGCAGTCCCAGGACCACCGAGACCCAGTACTTC. Protein product: CASSPRTTETQYF.

This rearrangement joins TRBV4-1 to TRBJ1-4, with a tentative D call TRBD1 (5 bases). V was shortened by 0 bases and J by 4 bases, with 12 bases between the two germline ends. CDR1 and CDR2 (germline): MGHRA, YSYEKL. This CDR3 region has 16 residues. The CDR3 spells CASSQEQGRINEKLFF. CDR3 in DNA: TGCGCCAGCAGCCAAGAGCAGGGACGGATTAATGAAAAACTGTTTTTT.

This clone came up once. This chain connects TRBV19 to TRBJ1-3; 8 positions match TRBD1. This CDR3 has 17 residues. Trimming at V came to 3 bases and at J to 0 bases, leaving 7 bases not matched to a gene. CDR1 and CDR2 from the germline V gene are LNHDA and SQIVND (reference sequence). The CDR3 DNA follows: TGTGCCAGTAGTATCCCCTGGACAGGGTCCTCTGGAAACACCATATATTTT. The encoded protein is CASSIPWTGSSGNTIYF.

The chain links TRBV11-2 to TRBJ2-6; 7 nucleotides align to TRBD1. Germline trimming cut 5 bases from V and 0 bases from J; bases unmatched to any gene: 10. The CDR3 has 18 amino acids. Germline CDR1 SGHAT, CDR2 FQNNGV. CDR3 sequence: CASSGTGTASSGANVLTF. Written as DNA, the CDR3 is TGTGCCAGCAGCGGAACGGGGACAGCCAGCTCTGGGGCCAACGTCCTGACTTTC.

The V and J genes are TRBV18 and TRBJ1-1; D remains ambiguous. This CDR3 is 13 amino acids long. The germline V gene encodes CDR1 KGHSH and CDR2 LQKENI. The germline V and J ends were trimmed by 0 bases and 3 bases, with 5 bases remaining between them. The CDR3 bases are TGTGCCAGCTCACCACCAGGGTACACTGAAGCTTTCTTT. It specifies CASSPPGYTEAFF.

The CDR3 loop is CASSQAEIGSQGTYGYTF. The CDR3 DNA reads as TGCGCCAGCAGCCAAGCAGAAATAGGCTCGCAGGGAACCTATGGCTACACCTTC. The rearrangement uses TRBV4-1 and TRBJ1-2; possible D gene TRBD1, 5 bases. V lost 1 base, J lost 4 bases, and 22 bases lay in between. The germline V gene has CDR1 MGHRA and CDR2 YSYEKL. This CDR3 contains 18 residues.

The chain has TRBV15 and TRBJ2-2; TRBD1 matches at 8 bases. The CDR3 is 14 residues long. CDR1 is LNHNV, CDR2 YYDKDF, per germline (reference sequence). V dropped 5 bases and J dropped 6; count of bases not matched to a gene: 5. The CDR3 is CATSLDRGSGELFF. The DNA of the CDR3 is TGTGCCACCAGCCTCGACAGGGGATCCGGGGAGCTGTTTTTT.

Comments on this clone: Other nucleotide sequences from this sample produce the same CDR3. The V and J genes are TRBV27 and TRBJ2-2; D unresolved. Germline CDR1 MNHEY, CDR2 SMNVEV (reference sequence). The CDR3 length is 13 residues. The ends were cut back, 5 bases at V and 6 bases at J, with 10 bases in the middle. CDR3 sequence: CASSLRVAGELFF. The DNA of the CDR3 is TGTGCCAGCAGTCTTCGGGTAGCCGGGGAGCTGTTTTTT.

The CDR3, as DNA: TGTGCCAGCAGCTCGGAGGGTAATGAGCAGTTCTTC. Residues: CASSSEGNEQFF. The gene calls are TRBV7-9 and TRBJ2-1; TRBD2 might be the D (6 bases). Deletions cut 4 bases from V and 7 bases from J, with 8 bases between. The CDR3 is made up of 12 amino acids. Germline CDR1 SEHNR, CDR2 FQNEAQ (reference sequence).

The CDR3 loop is CASSLVGTGELFF. In DNA, the CDR3 is TGTGCCAGCAGTCTAGTTGGGACAGGGGAGCTGTTTTTT. V gene TRBV27 combines with J gene TRBJ2-2; tentative D call: TRBD1 (6 bases). Per the germline V gene, CDR1 is MNHEY and CDR2 is SMNVEV (reference sequence). The CDR3 extends over 13 amino acids. V was shortened by 5 bases and J by 8 bases, with 12 bases between the two germline ends.

This chain links TRBV11-3 with TRBJ2-2; no clear D gene. Germline loops: CDR1 SGHNT, CDR2 YENEEA. V was cut by 1 base and J by 6 bases, with 9 bases left in between. The CDR3 covers 14 residues. The CDR3 sequence is CASSLVGVPGELFF. DNA for the CDR3: TGTGCCAGCAGCTTAGTGGGTGTGCCCGGGGAGCTGTTTTTT. Supplemented by reference TRBV11-3 and TRBJ2-2, the full variable domain reads EAGVVQSPRYKIIEKKQPVAFWCNPISGHNTLYWYLQNLGQGPELLIRYENEEAVDDSQLPKDRFSAERLKGVDSTLKIQPAELGDSAVYLCASSLVGVPGELFFGEGSRLTVL.

The J gene is TRBJ1-1, the V gene TRBV27, with D perhaps TRBD1 (5 bases). V shed 5 bases and J shed 1 base, with 14 bases lying between them. The CDR3 covers 15 residues. Germline V CDR1 and CDR2: MNHEY, SMNVEV (reference sequence). In DNA form, the CDR3 reads TGTGCCAGCAGTCTTCTTGGGGGGGGGAACACTGAAGCTTTCTTT. Residues: CASSLLGGGNTEAFF.

The rearrangement joins TRBV29-1 to TRBJ2-3; the D is unclear. Germline lookup yields CDR1 SQVTM and CDR2 ANQGSEA. Trimming stripped 3 bases from V and 0 bases from J, with 7 bases between. CDR3 length equals 13 residues. CDR3 protein: CSVDRPSTDTQYF. In nucleotides, the CDR3 is TGCAGCGTTGACAGACCTAGCACAGATACGCAGTATTTT.

The J gene is TRBJ2-7, the V gene TRBV28; D uncertain. CDR3 length: 13 residues. V was cut by 7 bases and J by 2 bases, with 12 bases left in between. Germline CDR1 is MDHEN and CDR2 is SYDVKM. CDR3 sequence (DNA): TGTGCCAGCACCCTAGACGGAGCCTACGAGCAGTACTTC. It encodes CASTLDGAYEQYF.